This paragraph covers one TCR beta chain sequence. Antigen unknown. Nominal health characterized the donors when sampled, though unrecorded immune exposures were likely. PCR was performed using 60 Vbeta and 13 Jbeta primers. The assay was immunoSEQ multiplex PCR, and TCRdb's table has in-frame clones only and misses some. The sample contains some 150,000 clones, 82% of which appear only once. CDR3 length: 18 amino acids. Per the germline V gene, CDR1 is SNHLY and CDR2 is FYNNEI. V lost 1 base to trimming and J lost 2 bases, with 19 bases between them. The data derive from a study of cytomegalovirus exposure and HLA in healthy donors. Study-wide results and caveats: A later analysis found that most CMV-associated TCR beta chains appeared HLA-restricted. Later analysis placed DRB1 highest and HLA-C lowest in TCR association rates, which differed by HLA locus.

The rearrangement joins TRBV2 to TRBJ2-3; D possibly corresponds to TRBD2 (5 bases). The material sequenced was PBMCs. This receptor was obtained from a man aged 50 to 59 in good health and CMV-seropositive. DNA for the CDR3: TGTGCCAGCAGTGAAGAGGGATGGTCGAGCCGGGACACAGATACGCAGTATTTT. Amino acids: CASSEEGWSSRDTDTQYF.